These 29 T cell receptor beta chains share one sample of origin, sequenced in a study of technical replicates of blood from a handful of donors (dated by TCRdb to about 2017). The library was built by means of the immunoSEQ multiplex PCR assay. The table was pulled from immuneACCESS by TCRdb, which kept in-frame rearrangements only. Such tables lose some clones; where checked, under half of the loss comes from unresolved V genes, and the rest has no known cause. The sample table shows under 70,000 clones, and about 86% are seen once. The ten largest clonotypes hold 5.6% of the sample. Sequencing was carried out using PBMCs. The receptors here all came from a human donor in good health. Some clones in this sample may be carry-over from other donors' samples.

The chain couples TRBV7-8 to TRBJ1-5; tentatively, D is TRBD1 (5 bases). V was clipped by 0 bases and J by 3 bases, with 9 bases between them. Germline V gene data show CDR1 as SGHVS and CDR2 as FQNEAQ. The CDR3 is made up of 15 amino acids. The CDR3 sequence is CASSLARAVNQPQHF. In DNA, the CDR3 is TGTGCCAGCAGCTTAGCCAGGGCCGTCAATCAGCCCCAGCATTTT. The full variable domain, rest sourced from reference TRBV7-8 and TRBJ1-5, is GAGVSQSPRYKVAKRGQDVALRCDPISGHVSLFWYQQALGQGPEFLTYFQNEAQLDKSGLPSDRFFAERPEGSVSTLKIQRTQQEDSAVYLCASSLARAVNQPQHFGDGTRLSIL.

As DNA, the CDR3 is TGTGCCAGCAGCCCCTCGCGGGTGAGCACAGATACGCAGTATTTT. As protein: CASSPSRVSTDTQYF. The chain combines TRBV7-3 with TRBJ2-3; D is perhaps TRBD2 (5 bases). From germline, CDR1 is SGHTA and CDR2 FQGTGA. This CDR3 is built from 15 residues. The germline V and J ends were trimmed by 5 bases and 0 bases, with 12 bases remaining between them.

This chain links TRBV5-5 with TRBJ1-2, with TRBD1 identical over 7 bases. CDR1 SGHKS and CDR2 YYEKEE come from the germline V gene (reference sequence). Trimming removed 5 bases from V and 0 bases from J; junction bases left unmatched: 4. There are 14 residues in the CDR3. This CDR3 is CASRPGTANYGYTF. The CDR3 nucleotides are TGTGCCAGCAGACCCGGGACAGCTAACTATGGCTACACCTTC.

This chain links TRBV2 with TRBJ2-4, with 7 bases lining up with TRBD1. After removal of 4 bases from V and 1 base from J, the junction contained 4 bases not matched to a gene. Germline CDR1 and CDR2: SNHLY and FYNNEI. The CDR3 loop spans 15 amino acids. CDR3 DNA: TGTGCCAGCAGTGTTGAGGGGGCGGCCAAAAACATTCAGTACTTC. This codes for CASSVEGAAKNIQYF.

The rearrangement uses TRBV5-1 and TRBJ1-1, with 11 nucleotides matching TRBD1. CDR3 length: 18 amino acids. CDR1 is SGHRS and CDR2 is YFSETQ in the germline V gene. V lost 1 base to trimming and J lost 7 bases; unmatched junction nucleotides: 15. This CDR3 is CASSLLAGTGGIFDEAFF. DNA for the CDR3: TGCGCCAGCAGCTTGTTAGCCGGGACAGGGGGAATTTTCGATGAAGCTTTCTTT.

The CDR3 DNA reads TGTGCCAGCAGCGTAAACGGTATCTCTGGAAACACCATATATTTT. Encoded protein: CASSVNGISGNTIYF. V and J are TRBV9 and TRBJ1-3, with no clear D. The V and J ends lost 1 base and 0 bases respectively, with 8 bases between them. Germline V CDR1 and CDR2: SGDLS, YYNGEE. This CDR3 comprises 15 residues.

The J gene is TRBJ2-1, the V gene TRBV14; TRBD2 might be the D (6 bases). Germline CDR1 and CDR2: SGHDN and FVKESK. The CDR3 consists of 14 residues. The germline V and J ends were trimmed by 4 bases and 12 bases, with 19 bases remaining between them. CDR3 loop: CASSPSRDSRRQFF. The CDR3, as DNA: TGTGCCAGCAGCCCTTCTCGGGACTCTCGGAGGCAGTTCTTC.

The V call is TRBV18, the J call TRBJ1-4, with TRBD1 matching 10 bases. Germline CDR1 is KGHSH and CDR2 is LQKENI. Losses at the gene ends were 5 bases for V and 2 bases for J; bases not matched to a gene: 2. The CDR3 is 15 amino acids. The CDR3 protein is CASSTDRGTNEKLFF. For the CDR3, the DNA is TGTGCCAGCTCAACGGACAGGGGGACTAATGAAAAACTGTTTTTT.

The chain recombines TRBV10-2 with TRBJ2-1; the match to TRBD2 covers 13 bases. After removal of 6 bases from V and 6 bases from J, the junction contained 2 bases not matched to a gene. This CDR3 spans 14 amino acids. CDR1 and CDR2 (germline): WSHSY, SAAADI. The CDR3 reads CASSRLAGGNEQFF. The CDR3 coding sequence is TGCGCCAGCAGCCGACTAGCGGGAGGCAATGAGCAGTTCTTC.

The J gene is TRBJ2-1, the V gene TRBV15, with D possibly being TRBD2 (6 bases). Germline values: CDR1 LNHNV, CDR2 YYDKDF (reference sequence). CDR3 length equals 16 residues. V lost 3 bases and J 4 bases, leaving 16 bases between the germline ends. The CDR3 spells CATSSGFGGEYNEQFF. CDR3 DNA sequence: TGTGCCACCAGCAGCGGCTTTGGCGGGGAGTACAATGAGCAGTTCTTC.

The chain couples TRBV6-5 to TRBJ1-2; 7 nucleotides match TRBD1. In germline, CDR1 is MNHEY, CDR2 SVGAGI. The CDR3 is 14 residues long. Trimming removed 5 bases from V and 2 bases from J; junction bases left unmatched: 5. This chain's CDR3 is CASSTPGQNYGYTF. The CDR3 coding sequence is TGTGCCAGCAGTACTCCGGGACAGAACTATGGCTACACCTTC.

This clone was detected only a few times. This chain links TRBV14 with TRBJ2-7; 10 nucleotides match TRBD2. From germline, CDR1 is SGHDN and CDR2 FVKESK. J was trimmed by 4 bases and V by 1 base; bases with no gene match: 7. The CDR3 consists of 16 residues. The DNA of the CDR3 is TGTGCCAGCAGCCAAGGTTGGGCTAGCGGGAGTTACGAGCAGTACTTC. Its protein product is CASSQGWASGSYEQYF.

The genes are TRBV29-1 and TRBJ2-5; 11 bases are shared with TRBD2. From germline, CDR1 is SQVTM and CDR2 ANQGSEA. The CDR3 has 13 amino acids. Losses at the gene ends were 8 bases for V and 2 bases for J; bases not matched to a gene: 4. The CDR3 DNA reads TGCAGCCTAAGACTAGCGGGACAAGAGACCCAGTACTTC. Encoded protein: CSLRLAGQETQYF.

The rearrangement joins TRBV5-4 to TRBJ2-7, with D possibly matching TRBD2 (6 bases). V shed 6 bases and J shed 0 bases, with 13 bases lying between them. Germline loops: CDR1 SGHNT, CDR2 YYREEE (reference sequence). The CDR3 covers 14 residues. The CDR3 nucleotides are TGTGCCAGCATCGGGACTTCCAGCTCCTACGAGCAGTACTTC. This sequence encodes CASIGTSSSYEQYF.

V gene TRBV7-2 combines with J gene TRBJ2-7, with D unresolved. CDR3 length: 15 amino acids. Trimming cost V 2 bases and J 1 base, with 12 bases left between them. The germline V gene has CDR1 SGHTA and CDR2 FQGNSA. The CDR3: CASSLSAFVSYEQYF. In DNA form, the CDR3 reads TGTGCCAGCAGCTTATCTGCGTTTGTATCCTACGAGCAGTACTTC. Full variable domain (remainder filled in from reference TRBV7-2 and TRBJ2-7): GAGVSQSPSNKVTEKGKDVELRCDPISGHTALYWYRQSLGQGLEFLIYFQGNSAPDKSGLPSDRFSAERTGGSVSTLTIQRTQQEDSAVYLCASSLSAFVSYEQYFGPGTRLTVT.

This clone was found a few times. The chain uses TRBV6-1 and TRBJ2-7; D ambiguous. Germline loops: CDR1 MNHNS, CDR2 SASEGT. There are 10 residues in the CDR3. V was clipped by 10 bases and J by 3 bases, with 7 bases between them. CDR3 nucleotides: TGTGCCATCGAGGACTACGAGCAGTACTTC. It is translated as CAIEDYEQYF.

This clone has only one observation. The chain carries TRBV7-6 and TRBJ2-2; 7 bases are shared with TRBD1. The germline gives CDR1 SGHVS, CDR2 FNYEAQ. The trim removed 3 bases at V and 7 bases at J, leaving 8 bases unmatched. This CDR3 region has 15 residues. Here the CDR3 DNA reads TGTGCCAGCAGCTTCGCCAGGGGGTTTGACGGGGAGCTGTTTTTT. This gives the protein CASSFARGFDGELFF.

The chain joins TRBV19 to TRBJ2-2, with TRBD1 as a possible D gene (6 bases). Per germline, CDR1 LNHDA and CDR2 SQIVND (reference sequence). Trimming left V 3 bases short and J 0 bases short, with 8 bases between. This CDR3 has 15 residues. Written as DNA, the CDR3 is TGTGCCAGTAGTATCCGGGACACGAACACCGGGGAGCTGTTTTTT. It translates to CASSIRDTNTGELFF.

This clone was detected once. The rearrangement links TRBV11-2 to TRBJ2-7; TRBD2 agrees at 8 bases. With 3 bases clipped from V and 2 bases from J, the junction kept 3 bases outside the gene matches. The germline V gene has CDR1 SGHAT and CDR2 FQNNGV. This CDR3 is built from 14 residues. For the CDR3, the DNA is TGTGCCAGCAGCTTCGAAGCGGGGGCCTACGAGCAGTACTTC. It is translated as CASSFEAGAYEQYF.

The V and J genes are TRBV15 and TRBJ2-1; a weak D match, TRBD2 (6 bases). Per the germline V gene, CDR1 is LNHNV and CDR2 is YYDKDF (reference sequence). This CDR3 contains 13 residues. V dropped 5 bases and J dropped 8 bases, with 13 bases sitting between them. CDR3 coding DNA: TGTGCCACCAGCGGTTTAACGGGGGATGAGCAGTTCTTC. Translating it yields CATSGLTGDEQFF.

The V and J genes are TRBV9 and TRBJ2-3; weak D call: TRBD1 (5 bases). Germline CDR1 reads SGDLS; CDR2 reads YYNGEE. This CDR3 is 14 amino acids long. Trimming removed 0 bases at V and 0 bases at J, with 5 bases between. The CDR3 DNA reads as TGTGCCAGCAGCGTAGAGGGGAGCACAGATACGCAGTATTTT. Its translation: CASSVEGSTDTQYF. The full variable domain, rest sourced from reference TRBV9 and TRBJ2-3, is DSGVTQTPKHLITATGQRVTLRCSPRSGDLSVYWYQQSLDQGLQFLIQYYNGEERAKGNILERFSAQQFPDLHSELNLSSLELGDSALYFCASSVEGSTDTQYFGPGTRLTVL.

The chain is built from TRBV27 and TRBJ2-1; 11 positions match TRBD2. The CDR3 has 16 residues. The germline V gene has CDR1 MNHEY and CDR2 SMNVEV (reference sequence). Germline trimming cut 0 bases from V and 4 bases from J; bases unmatched to any gene: 2. CDR3 amino acids: CASSLSASGGYNEQFF. CDR3 DNA: TGTGCCAGCAGTTTATCCGCTAGCGGGGGGTACAATGAGCAGTTCTTC.

The chain joins TRBV6-5 to TRBJ2-7; D perhaps matches TRBD1 (5 bases). Germline V lookup: CDR1 MNHEY, CDR2 SVGAGI. This CDR3 is built from 13 residues. V lost 6 bases and J lost 2, with 11 bases in between. CDR3 residues: CASRQAYPYEQYF. CDR3 sequence (DNA): TGTGCCAGCAGACAGGCCTACCCCTACGAGCAGTACTTC.

CDR3 sequence (DNA): TGCGCCAGCAGCCAAGGGCGGGAGAGTAACTACGAGCAGTACTTC. Amino acid sequence: CASSQGRESNYEQYF. This chain links TRBV4-3 with TRBJ2-7; 7 positions match TRBD2. This CDR3 has 15 amino acids. Trimming took 1 base from V and 3 from J; bases not matched to a gene: 6. Germline assignment: CDR1 LGHNA and CDR2 YSLEER.

The V call is TRBV7-2, the J call TRBJ2-7, with TRBD2 as a possible D gene (5 bases). V gave up 3 bases and J gave up 6 bases, with 12 bases separating them. The CDR3 is made up of 13 amino acids. CDR1 is SGHTA and CDR2 is FQGNSA in the germline V gene. The CDR3 sequence: CASSFSPAGEQYF. DNA for the CDR3: TGTGCCAGCAGCTTCTCCCCCGCGGGCGAGCAGTACTTC.

The chain is built from TRBV10-3 and TRBJ1-2; tentative D call: TRBD1 (6 bases). Germline CDR1 is ENHRY and CDR2 is SYGVKD. This CDR3 comprises 17 residues. The V end was cut by 0 bases, the J end by 7 bases, with 21 bases between. The CDR3 DNA reads TGTGCCATCAGTGAGTCGTCTTCAGGGGCCCTCTCGGGTGGCTACACCTTC. Protein: CAISESSSGALSGGYTF.

The count of this clone is one. This chain links TRBV9 with TRBJ1-4, with 9 bases that match TRBD1. CDR1 SGDLS and CDR2 YYNGEE come from the germline V gene. The CDR3 is 15 residues long. V lost 4 bases to trimming and J lost 4 bases; unmatched junction nucleotides: 5. Here the CDR3 DNA reads TGTGCCAGCAGCCCAACAGGGGGCCTTAATGAAAAACTGTTTTTT. This gives the protein CASSPTGGLNEKLFF.

J is TRBJ1-3 and V is TRBV4-3, with TRBD1 matching over 10 bases. V was clipped by 2 bases and J by 1 base; unmatched bases: 2. This CDR3 is 16 amino acids long. Germline-derived CDR1 and CDR2 are LGHNA and YSLEER. The CDR3 DNA reads TGCGCCAGCAGCCAATGGACAGGGGGTTCTGGAAACACCATATATTTT. Translating gives CASSQWTGGSGNTIYF.

The chain is built from TRBV4-3 and TRBJ2-7; D might be TRBD2 (6 bases). CDR3 length: 16 amino acids. Germline CDR1 and CDR2: LGHNA and YSLEER. V shed 1 base and J shed 0 bases, with 13 bases lying between them. The CDR3 nucleotides are TGCGCCAGCAGCCAAGGGGACCGGGGGACCTCCTACGAGCAGTACTTC. Translation: CASSQGDRGTSYEQYF.